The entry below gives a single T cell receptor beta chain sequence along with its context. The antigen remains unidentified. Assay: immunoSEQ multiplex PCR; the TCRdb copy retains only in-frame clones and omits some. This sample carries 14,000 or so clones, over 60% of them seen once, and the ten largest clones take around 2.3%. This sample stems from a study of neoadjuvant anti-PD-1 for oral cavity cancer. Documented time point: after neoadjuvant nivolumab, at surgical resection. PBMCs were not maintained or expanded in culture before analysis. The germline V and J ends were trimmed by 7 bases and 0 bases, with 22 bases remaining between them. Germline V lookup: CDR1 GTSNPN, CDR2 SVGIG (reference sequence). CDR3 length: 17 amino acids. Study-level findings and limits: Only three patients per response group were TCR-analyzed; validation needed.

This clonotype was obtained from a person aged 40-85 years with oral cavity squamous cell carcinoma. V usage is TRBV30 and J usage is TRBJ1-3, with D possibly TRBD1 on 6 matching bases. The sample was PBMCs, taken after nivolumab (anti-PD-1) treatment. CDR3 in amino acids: CASSQGTFGFSGNTIYF. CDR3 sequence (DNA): TGTGCCTCGAGCCAAGGGACATTTGGATTCTCTGGAAACACCATATATTTT.